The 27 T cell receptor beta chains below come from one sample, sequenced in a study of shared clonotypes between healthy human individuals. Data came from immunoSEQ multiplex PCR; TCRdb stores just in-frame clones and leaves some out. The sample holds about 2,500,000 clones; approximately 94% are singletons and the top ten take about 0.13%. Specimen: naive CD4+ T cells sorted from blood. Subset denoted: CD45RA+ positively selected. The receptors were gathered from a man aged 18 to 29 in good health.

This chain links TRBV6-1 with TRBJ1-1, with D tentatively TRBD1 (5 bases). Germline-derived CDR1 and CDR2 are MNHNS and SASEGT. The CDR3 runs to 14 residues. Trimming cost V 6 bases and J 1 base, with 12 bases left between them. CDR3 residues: CASSPPTGNTEAFF. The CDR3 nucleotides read TGTGCCAGCAGCCCACCAACAGGGAACACTGAAGCTTTCTTT.

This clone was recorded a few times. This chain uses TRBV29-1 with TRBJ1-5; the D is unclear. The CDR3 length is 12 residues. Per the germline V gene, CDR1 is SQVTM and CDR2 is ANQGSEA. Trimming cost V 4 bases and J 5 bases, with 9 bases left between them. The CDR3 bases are TGCAGCGTTGGCGTTGGAGATCAGCCCCAGCATTTT. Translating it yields CSVGVGDQPQHF.

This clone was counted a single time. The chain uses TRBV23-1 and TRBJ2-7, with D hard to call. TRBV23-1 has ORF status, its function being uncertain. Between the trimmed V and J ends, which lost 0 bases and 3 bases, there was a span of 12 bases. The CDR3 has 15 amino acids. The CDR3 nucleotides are TGCGCCAGCAGTCAATCCGGCAGAGAATACTACGAGCAGTACTTC. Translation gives CASSQSGREYYEQYF.

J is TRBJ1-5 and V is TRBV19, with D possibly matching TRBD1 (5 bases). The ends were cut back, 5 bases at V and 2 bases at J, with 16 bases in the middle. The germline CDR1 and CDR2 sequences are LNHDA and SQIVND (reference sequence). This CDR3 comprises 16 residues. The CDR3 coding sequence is TGTGCCAGTAGTGACGATCGGGGGGTCGGCAATCAGCCCCAGCATTTT. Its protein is CASSDDRGVGNQPQHF.

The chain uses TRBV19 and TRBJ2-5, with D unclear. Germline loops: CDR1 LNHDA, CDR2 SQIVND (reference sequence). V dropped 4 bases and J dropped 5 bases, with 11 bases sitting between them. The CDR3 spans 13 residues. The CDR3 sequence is CASSTNPSETQYF. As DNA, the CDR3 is TGTGCCAGTAGTACCAATCCCTCCGAGACCCAGTACTTC.

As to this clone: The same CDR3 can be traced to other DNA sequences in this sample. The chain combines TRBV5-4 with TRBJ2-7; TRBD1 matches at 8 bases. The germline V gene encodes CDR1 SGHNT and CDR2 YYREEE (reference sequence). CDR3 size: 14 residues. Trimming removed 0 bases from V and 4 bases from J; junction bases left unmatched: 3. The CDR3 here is CASSLGQGAYEQYF. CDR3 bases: TGTGCCAGCAGCTTGGGGCAGGGGGCTTACGAGCAGTACTTC.

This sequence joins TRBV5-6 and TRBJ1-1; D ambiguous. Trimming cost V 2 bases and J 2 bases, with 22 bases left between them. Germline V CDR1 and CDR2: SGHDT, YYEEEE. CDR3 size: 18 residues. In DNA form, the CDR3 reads TGTGCCAGCAGCTTATTTTGGGATCTTCCGGGCCACAACACTGAAGCTTTCTTT. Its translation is CASSLFWDLPGHNTEAFF.

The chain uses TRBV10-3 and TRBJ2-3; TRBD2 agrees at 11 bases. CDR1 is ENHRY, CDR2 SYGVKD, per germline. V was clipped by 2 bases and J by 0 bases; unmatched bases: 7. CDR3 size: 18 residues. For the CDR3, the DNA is TGTGCCATCAGTGAGGTTAGCGGGGGGGTAACTAGCACAGATACGCAGTATTTT. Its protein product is CAISEVSGGVTSTDTQYF.

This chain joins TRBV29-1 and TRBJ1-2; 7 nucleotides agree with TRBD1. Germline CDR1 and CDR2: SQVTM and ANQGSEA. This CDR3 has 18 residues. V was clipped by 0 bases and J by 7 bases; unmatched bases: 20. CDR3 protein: CSVEDQRGRRLSPSGYTF. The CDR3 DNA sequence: TGCAGCGTTGAAGATCAGAGGGGGCGGCGATTGAGCCCATCTGGCTACACCTTC.

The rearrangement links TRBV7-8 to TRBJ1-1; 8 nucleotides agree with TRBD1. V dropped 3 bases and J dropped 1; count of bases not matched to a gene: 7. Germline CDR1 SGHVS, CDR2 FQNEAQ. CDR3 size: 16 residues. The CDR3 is CASSFGTGRSNTEAFF. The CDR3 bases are TGTGCCAGCAGCTTCGGGACAGGCCGCTCGAACACTGAAGCTTTCTTT.

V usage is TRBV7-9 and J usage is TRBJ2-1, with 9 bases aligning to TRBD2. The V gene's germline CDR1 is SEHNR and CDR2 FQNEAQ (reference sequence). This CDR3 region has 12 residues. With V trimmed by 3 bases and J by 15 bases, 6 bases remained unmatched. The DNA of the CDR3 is TGTGCCAGCAGCTTCCCGGGACTAGCCTCGTTCTTC. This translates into CASSFPGLASFF. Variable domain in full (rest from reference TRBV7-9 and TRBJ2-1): DTGVSQNPRHKITKRGQNVTFRCDPISEHNRLYWYRQTLGQGPEFLTYFQNEAQLEKSRLLSDRFSAERPKGSFSTLEIQRTEQGDSAMYLCASSFPGLASFFGPGTRLTVL.

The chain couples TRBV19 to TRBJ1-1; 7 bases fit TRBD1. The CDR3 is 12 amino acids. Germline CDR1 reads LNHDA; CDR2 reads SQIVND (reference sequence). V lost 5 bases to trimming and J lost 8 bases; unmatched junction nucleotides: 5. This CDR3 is CASSHADREAFF. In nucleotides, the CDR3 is TGTGCCAGTAGTCACGCGGACAGGGAAGCTTTCTTT.

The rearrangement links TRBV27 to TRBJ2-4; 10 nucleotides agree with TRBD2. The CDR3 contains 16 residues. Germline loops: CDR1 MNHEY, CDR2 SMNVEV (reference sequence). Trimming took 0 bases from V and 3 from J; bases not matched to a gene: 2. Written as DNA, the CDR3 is TGTGCCAGCAGTTTATCAGCTAGCGGGAGCAAAAACATTCAGTACTTC. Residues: CASSLSASGSKNIQYF.

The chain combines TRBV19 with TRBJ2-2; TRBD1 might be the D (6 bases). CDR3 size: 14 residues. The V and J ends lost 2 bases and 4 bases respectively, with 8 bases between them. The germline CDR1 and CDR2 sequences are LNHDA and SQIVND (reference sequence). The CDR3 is CASSISRGTGELFF. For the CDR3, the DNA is TGTGCCAGTAGTATATCCAGGGGCACCGGGGAGCTGTTTTTT.

The CDR3 region is CASNLGSGGGTDTQYF. In DNA form, the CDR3 reads TGTGCCAGCAACCTTGGTAGCGGGGGGGGCACAGATACGCAGTATTTT. The chain combines TRBV9 with TRBJ2-3; TRBD2 matches at 11 bases. V lost 6 bases, J lost 1 base, and 7 bases stayed unmatched. CDR3 length: 16 residues. CDR1 and CDR2 (germline): SGDLS, YYNGEE.

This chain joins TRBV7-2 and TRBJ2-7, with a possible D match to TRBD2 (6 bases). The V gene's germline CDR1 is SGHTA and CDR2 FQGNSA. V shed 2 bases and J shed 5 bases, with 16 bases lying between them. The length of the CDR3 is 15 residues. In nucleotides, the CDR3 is TGTGCCAGCAGCTTACGAACTAGCACTACGAACGAGCAGTACTTC. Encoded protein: CASSLRTSTTNEQYF.

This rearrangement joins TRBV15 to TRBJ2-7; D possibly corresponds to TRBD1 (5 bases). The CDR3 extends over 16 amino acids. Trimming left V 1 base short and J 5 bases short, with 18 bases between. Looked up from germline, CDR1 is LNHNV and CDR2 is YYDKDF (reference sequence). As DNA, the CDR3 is TGTGCCACCAGCAGAGGAGGCTGGGGCCCCGTGGACGAGCAGTACTTC. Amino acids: CATSRGGWGPVDEQYF. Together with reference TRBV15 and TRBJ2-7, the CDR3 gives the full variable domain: DAMVIQNPRYQVTQFGKPVTLSCSQTLNHNVMYWYQQKSSQAPKLLFHYYDKDFNNEADTPDNFQSRRPNTSFCFLDIRSPGLGDTAMYLCATSRGGWGPVDEQYFGPGTRLTVT.

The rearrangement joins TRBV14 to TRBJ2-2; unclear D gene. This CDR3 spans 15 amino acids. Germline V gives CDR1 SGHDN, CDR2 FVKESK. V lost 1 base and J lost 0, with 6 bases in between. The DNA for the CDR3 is TGTGCCAGCAGCCAAGTTACGGCGAACACCGGGGAGCTGTTTTTT. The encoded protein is CASSQVTANTGELFF.

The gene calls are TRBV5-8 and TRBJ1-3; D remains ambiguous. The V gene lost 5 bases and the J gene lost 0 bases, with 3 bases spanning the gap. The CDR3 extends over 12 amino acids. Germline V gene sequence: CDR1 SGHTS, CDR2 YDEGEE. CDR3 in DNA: TGTGCCAGCAGACCCTCTGGAAACACCATATATTTT. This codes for CASRPSGNTIYF.

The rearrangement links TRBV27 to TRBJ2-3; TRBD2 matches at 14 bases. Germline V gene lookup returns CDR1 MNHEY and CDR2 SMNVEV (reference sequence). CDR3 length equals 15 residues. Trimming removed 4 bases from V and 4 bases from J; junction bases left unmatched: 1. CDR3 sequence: CASSSGLAGADTQYF. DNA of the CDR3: TGTGCCAGCAGTTCGGGACTAGCGGGGGCAGATACGCAGTATTTT.

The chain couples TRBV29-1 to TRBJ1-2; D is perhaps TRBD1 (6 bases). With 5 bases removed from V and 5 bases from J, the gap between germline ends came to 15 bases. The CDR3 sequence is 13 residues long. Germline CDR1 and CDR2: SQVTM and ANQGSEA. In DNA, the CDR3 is TGCAGCGTTCCCGGGCCGGGGGCATATGGCTACACCTTC. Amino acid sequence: CSVPGPGAYGYTF.

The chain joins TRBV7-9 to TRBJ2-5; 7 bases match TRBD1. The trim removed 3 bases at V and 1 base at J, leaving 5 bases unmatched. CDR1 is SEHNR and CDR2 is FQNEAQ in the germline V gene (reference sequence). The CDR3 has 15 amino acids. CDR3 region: CASSLSGQPQETQYF. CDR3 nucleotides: TGTGCCAGCAGCTTGTCGGGACAGCCCCAAGAGACCCAGTACTTC.

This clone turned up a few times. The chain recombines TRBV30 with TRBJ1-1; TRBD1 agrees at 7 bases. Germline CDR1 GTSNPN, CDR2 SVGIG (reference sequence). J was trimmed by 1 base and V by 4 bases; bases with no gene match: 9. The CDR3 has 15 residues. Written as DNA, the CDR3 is TGTGCCTGGACCCACCACAGGGGCGGGAACACTGAAGCTTTCTTT. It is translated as CAWTHHRGGNTEAFF.

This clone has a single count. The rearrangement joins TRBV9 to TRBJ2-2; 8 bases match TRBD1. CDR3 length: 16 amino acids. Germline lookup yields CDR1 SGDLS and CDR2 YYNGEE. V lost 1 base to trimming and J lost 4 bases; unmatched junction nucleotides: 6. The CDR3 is CASSVPGTGRTGELFF. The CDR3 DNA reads TGTGCCAGCAGCGTACCGGGGACAGGCCGCACCGGGGAGCTGTTTTTT. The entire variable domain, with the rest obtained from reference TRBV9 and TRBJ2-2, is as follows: DSGVTQTPKHLITATGQRVTLRCSPRSGDLSVYWYQQSLDQGLQFLIQYYNGEERAKGNILERFSAQQFPDLHSELNLSSLELGDSALYFCASSVPGTGRTGELFFGEGSRLTVL.

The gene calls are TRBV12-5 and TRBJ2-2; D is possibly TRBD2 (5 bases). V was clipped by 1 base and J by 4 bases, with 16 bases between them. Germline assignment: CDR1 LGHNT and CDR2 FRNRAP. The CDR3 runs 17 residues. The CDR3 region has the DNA TGTGCTAGTGGTTTGGGCGGCGGGCCCGCGGGCACCGGGGAGCTGTTTTTT. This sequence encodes CASGLGGGPAGTGELFF.

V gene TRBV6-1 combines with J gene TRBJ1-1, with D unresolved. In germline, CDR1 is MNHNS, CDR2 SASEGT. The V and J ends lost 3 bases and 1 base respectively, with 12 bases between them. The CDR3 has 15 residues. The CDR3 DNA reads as TGTGCCAGCAGTGACTTCGGGCTCCCGAACACTGAAGCTTTCTTT. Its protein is CASSDFGLPNTEAFF.

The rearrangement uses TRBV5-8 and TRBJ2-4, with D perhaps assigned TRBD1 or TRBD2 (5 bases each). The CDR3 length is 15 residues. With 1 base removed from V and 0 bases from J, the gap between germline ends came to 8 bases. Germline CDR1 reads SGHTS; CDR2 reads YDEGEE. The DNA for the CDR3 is TGTGCCAGCAGCTTGCCGGGGCTAGCCAAAAACATTCAGTACTTC. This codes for CASSLPGLAKNIQYF.